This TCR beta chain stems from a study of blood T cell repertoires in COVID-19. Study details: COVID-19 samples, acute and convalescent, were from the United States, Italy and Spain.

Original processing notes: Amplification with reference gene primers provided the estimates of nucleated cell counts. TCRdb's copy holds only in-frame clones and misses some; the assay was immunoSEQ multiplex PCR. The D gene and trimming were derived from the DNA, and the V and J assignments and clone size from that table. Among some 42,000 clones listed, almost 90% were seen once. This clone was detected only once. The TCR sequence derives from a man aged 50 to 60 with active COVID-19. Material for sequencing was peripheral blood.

The CDR3 loop reads CASSRSGTGEYEQYF. DNA for the CDR3: TGTGCCAGCAGCCGGAGCGGGACAGGGGAGTACGAGCAGTACTTC. This chain uses TRBV3-1 (or the pseudogene TRBV3-2) with TRBJ2-7, with 10 bases identical to TRBD1. The CDR3 length is 15 residues. After removal of 4 bases from V and 4 bases from J, the junction contained 7 bases not matched to a gene. From germline, CDR1 is LGHDT and CDR2 YNNKEL (reference sequence).